This T cell receptor (beta chain) was captured in a study of blood T cell repertoires in COVID-19 (dated by TCRdb to the early 2020s). About the full investigation: Samples covering the acute and convalescent phases of COVID-19 were provided by collaborators in the United States, Italy and Spain. Subjects who had been exposed to COVID-19, were actively infected with it, or had recovered from it provided the deeply sampled blood TCRbeta repertoires that made up the dataset. Samples were obtained from the ongoing ImmuneRACE study (first 160 participants) and from over 1,000 subjects provided by 6 global collaborators. Sample metadata almost always included a de-identified subject ID, COVID-19 status, age in years and sex. The prospective study material was composed of cDNA or gDNA derived from T cells, B-cell-depleted T cells, or PBMCs. Where available, HLA class I and class II types were taken from metadata supplied by the sample provider and were not determined by assay-based typing. A freely available public database, intended as a resource for researchers studying the immune response to SARS-CoV-2, is where the repertoires were released. Points the paper makes about the study in general: The quantity of clinical and demographic metadata differed by source and by participant and was supplied without curation.

The CDR3 runs 14 amino acids, cysteine and phenylalanine included. Left in the record is the CDR3 DNA by itself, 42 bases read in frame from the first base. V is reduced by 5 bases and J by 6 bases, leaving a spacing of 17 bases between them. CDR1 and CDR2 (MGHRA, YSYEKL) derive from the germline V gene. On this clone: The antigen it recognizes is unknown. No quality values exist for individual bases; no much larger clone is one base distant.

TCRbeta CDR3 regions were amplified from genomic DNA by means of the immunoSEQ Assay, a bias-controlled multiplex PCR. Concerning the study's data processing: The number of nucleated cells in each sample was estimated by amplification of reference gene primers within the assay. Sequence reads were collapsed and filtered to measure the absolute abundance of every unique TCRbeta CDR3 rearrangement. For each sample, productive Simpson clonality was calculated as the square root of Simpson's diversity index across productive rearrangements. Drawn from immuneACCESS, this table holds only the in-frame rearrangements with V and J called that TCRdb kept. Clones are partly lost; checked studies trace under half to an unresolved V gene and leave the rest unexplained. V and J calls and clone size are given by that table; D and trimming were obtained from the DNA. Counted in this sample were 150,000 to 200,000 clones; roughly 87% of them appeared once. Around 2.1% of the sample rests with the top ten.

Participants in the prospective study were enrolled through a virtual design, were aged about 18 to 100 years, and lived in approximately 25 United States geographic areas. In the prospective study, participants were assigned to cohorts based on the clinical history participants reported in a screening survey and a study questionnaire. Recovered participants in ImmuneRACE Cohort 3 were defined by two consecutive negative NP/OP PCR tests, clearance by a healthcare professional, or resolution of symptoms. Each participant in the prospective study had whole blood, serum and a nasopharyngeal or oropharyngeal swab collected by mobile phlebotomists. Additional blood draws and questionnaires over an approximately two-month period could optionally be provided by prospective study participants. Blood samples from the prospective study were shipped frozen or at room temperature prior to DNA extraction.

The V gene is TRBV4-1 and the J gene is TRBJ2-7; the D gene is possibly TRBD1, with 6 bases matching. What was sequenced was PBMCs or T cells enriched from blood (not recorded which). The TCR comes from a woman in her twenties or thirties who had recovered from COVID-19. CDR3 protein: CASSESSRGPEQYF. The base sequence is TGCGCCAGCAGCGAATCATCCAGGGGACCCGAGCAGTACTTC.